This section outlines one TCR beta chain sequence together with its context. This entry comes from a study of blood T cell repertoires in COVID-19. TCRdb keeps only in-frame clones here, not all; method: immunoSEQ multiplex PCR. This table has 200,000 to 300,000 clones, 80% to 90% appearing once. The V gene's germline CDR1 is ENHRY and CDR2 SYGVKD. Trimming removed 7 bases at V and 1 base at J, with 16 bases between. This CDR3 has 15 amino acids. V is TRBV10-3 and J is TRBJ2-5, with D tentatively TRBD2 (5 bases). This sequence originates from a man in his fifties with acute or convalescent COVID-19. Sequenced input: peripheral blood. CDR3 nucleotide sequence: TGTGCCATCAAGGACTCAAGGCAGGCCCAAGAGACCCAGTACTTC. As protein: CAIKDSRQAQETQYF.